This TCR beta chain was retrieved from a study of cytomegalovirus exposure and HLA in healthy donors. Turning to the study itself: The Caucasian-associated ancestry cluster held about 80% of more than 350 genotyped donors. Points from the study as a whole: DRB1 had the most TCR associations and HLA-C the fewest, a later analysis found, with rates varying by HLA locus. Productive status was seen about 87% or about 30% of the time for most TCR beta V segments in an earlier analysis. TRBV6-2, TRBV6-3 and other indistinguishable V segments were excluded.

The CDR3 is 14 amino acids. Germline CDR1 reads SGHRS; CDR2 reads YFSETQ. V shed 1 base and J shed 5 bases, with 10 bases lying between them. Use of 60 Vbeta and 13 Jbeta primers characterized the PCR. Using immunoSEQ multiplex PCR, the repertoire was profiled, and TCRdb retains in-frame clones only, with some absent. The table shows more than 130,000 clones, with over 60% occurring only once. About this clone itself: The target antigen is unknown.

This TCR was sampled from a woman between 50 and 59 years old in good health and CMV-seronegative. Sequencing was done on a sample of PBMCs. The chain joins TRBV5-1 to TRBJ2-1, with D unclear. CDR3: CASSLFVTDNEQFF. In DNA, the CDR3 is TGCGCCAGCAGCTTGTTCGTTACGGACAATGAGCAGTTCTTC.